This T cell receptor beta chain was observed in a study of shared clonotypes between healthy human individuals. Healthy HIV-negative adults without recent acute infections or vaccinations served as donors. The donor cohort consisted entirely of Caucasian adults residing in Nashville, Tennessee. This clone was observed once. Its antigen is currently unknown. Whole-study findings and limits: Shared across a few donors were around 5% of the naive CD4 clonotypes.

Investigators spread the genomic DNA of each subset evenly over several immunoSEQ plates. Measured with immunoSEQ multiplex PCR; TCRdb has only the in-frame clones, and not every one. The sample yields roughly 2.2 million clones, approximately 95% seen once. The germline V and J ends were trimmed by 4 bases and 6 bases, with 16 bases remaining between them. There are 15 residues in the CDR3. The germline CDR1 and CDR2 sequences are SGHNT and YYREEE (reference sequence). The sequencing sample was made of naive CD4+ T cells from PBMCs. Subset specified: CD45RA+ positively selected. The chain uses TRBV5-4 and TRBJ2-2; a possible D gene is TRBD2 (5 bases). The clonotype originates from a man in his late teens or twenties in good health. Some clones in this sample may be carry-over from other donors' samples. CDR3 bases: TGTGCCAGCAGCCCCACGGGGTTGTTCCCCGGGGAGCTGTTTTTT. It codes for CASSPTGLFPGELFF.